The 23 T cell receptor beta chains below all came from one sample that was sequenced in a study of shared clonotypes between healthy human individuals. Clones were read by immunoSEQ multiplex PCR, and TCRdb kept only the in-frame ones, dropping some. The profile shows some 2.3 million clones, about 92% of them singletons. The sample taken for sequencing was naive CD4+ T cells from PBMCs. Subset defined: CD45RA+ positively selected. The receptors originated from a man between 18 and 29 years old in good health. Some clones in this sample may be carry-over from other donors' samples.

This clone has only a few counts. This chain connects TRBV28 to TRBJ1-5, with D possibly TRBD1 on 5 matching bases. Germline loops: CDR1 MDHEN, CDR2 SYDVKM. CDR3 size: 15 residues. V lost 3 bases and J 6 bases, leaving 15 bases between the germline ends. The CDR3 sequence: CASSLPGVRGQPQHF. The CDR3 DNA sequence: TGTGCCAGCAGTTTGCCGGGGGTGCGGGGTCAGCCCCAGCATTTT.

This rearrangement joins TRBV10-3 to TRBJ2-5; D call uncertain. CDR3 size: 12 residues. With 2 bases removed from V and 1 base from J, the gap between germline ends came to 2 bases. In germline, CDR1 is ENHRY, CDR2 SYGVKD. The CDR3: CAISETQETQYF. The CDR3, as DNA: TGTGCCATCAGTGAGACCCAAGAGACCCAGTACTTC.

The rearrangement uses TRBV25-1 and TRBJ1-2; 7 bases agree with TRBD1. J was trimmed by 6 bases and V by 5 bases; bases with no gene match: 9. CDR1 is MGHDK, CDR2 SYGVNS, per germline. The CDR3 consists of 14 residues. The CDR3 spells CASSWRTGKDGYTF. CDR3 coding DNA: TGTGCCAGCAGTTGGAGGACAGGTAAGGATGGCTACACCTTC.

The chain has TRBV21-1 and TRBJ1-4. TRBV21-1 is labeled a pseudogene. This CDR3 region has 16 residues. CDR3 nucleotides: TGTGCCAGCAGTCCGGATCCCCCCACGCCTAATGAAAAACTGTTTTTT. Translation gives CASSPDPPTPNEKLFF.

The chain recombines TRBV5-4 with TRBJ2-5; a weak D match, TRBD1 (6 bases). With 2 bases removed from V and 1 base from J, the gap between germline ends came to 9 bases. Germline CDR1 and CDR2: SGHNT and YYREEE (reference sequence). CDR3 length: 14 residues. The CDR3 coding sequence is TGTGCCAGCAGCTTTCCAGGGGCCCAAGAGACCCAGTACTTC. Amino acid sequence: CASSFPGAQETQYF.

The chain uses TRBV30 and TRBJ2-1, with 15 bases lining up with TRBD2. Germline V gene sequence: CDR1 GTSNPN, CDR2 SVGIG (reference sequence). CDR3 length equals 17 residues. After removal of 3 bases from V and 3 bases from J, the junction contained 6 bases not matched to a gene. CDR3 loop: CAWSGLGLAGGYNEQFF. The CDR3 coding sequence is TGTGCCTGGAGCGGATTGGGACTAGCGGGAGGCTACAATGAGCAGTTCTTC.

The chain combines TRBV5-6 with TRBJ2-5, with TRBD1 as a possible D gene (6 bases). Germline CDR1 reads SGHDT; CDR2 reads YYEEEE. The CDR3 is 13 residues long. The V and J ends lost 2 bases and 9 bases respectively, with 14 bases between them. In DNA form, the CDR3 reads TGTGCCAGCAGCTTCGACAGGCCCGGGGCCCAGTACTTC. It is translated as CASSFDRPGAQYF.

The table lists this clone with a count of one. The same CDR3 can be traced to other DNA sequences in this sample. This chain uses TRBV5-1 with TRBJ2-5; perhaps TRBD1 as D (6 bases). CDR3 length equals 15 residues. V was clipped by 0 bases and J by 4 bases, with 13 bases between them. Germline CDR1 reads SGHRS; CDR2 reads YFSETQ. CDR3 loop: CASSLAGQGAETQYF. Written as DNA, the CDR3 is TGCGCCAGCAGCTTGGCGGGACAAGGGGCAGAGACCCAGTACTTC.

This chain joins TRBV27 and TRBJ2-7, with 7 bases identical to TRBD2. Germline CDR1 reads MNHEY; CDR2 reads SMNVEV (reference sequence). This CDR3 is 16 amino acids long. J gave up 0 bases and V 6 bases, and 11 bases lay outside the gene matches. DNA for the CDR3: TGTGCCAGCAGCCCTACAGTGGCGGGGGACTCCTACGAGCAGTACTTC. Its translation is CASSPTVAGDSYEQYF.

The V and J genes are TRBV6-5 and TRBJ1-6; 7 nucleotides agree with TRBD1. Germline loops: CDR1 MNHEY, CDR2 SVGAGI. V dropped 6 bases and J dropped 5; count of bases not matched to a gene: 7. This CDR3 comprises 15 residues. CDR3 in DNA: TGTGCCAGCAGCCCGAAGACAGGGAATAATTCACCCCTCCACTTT. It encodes CASSPKTGNNSPLHF.

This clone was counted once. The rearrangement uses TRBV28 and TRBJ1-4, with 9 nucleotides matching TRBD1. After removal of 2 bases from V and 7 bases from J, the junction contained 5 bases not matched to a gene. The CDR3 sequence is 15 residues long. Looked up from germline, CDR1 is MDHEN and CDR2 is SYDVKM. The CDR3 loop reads CASSLTDRGSEKLFF. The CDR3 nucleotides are TGTGCCAGCAGTTTAACGGACAGGGGATCTGAAAAACTGTTTTTT.

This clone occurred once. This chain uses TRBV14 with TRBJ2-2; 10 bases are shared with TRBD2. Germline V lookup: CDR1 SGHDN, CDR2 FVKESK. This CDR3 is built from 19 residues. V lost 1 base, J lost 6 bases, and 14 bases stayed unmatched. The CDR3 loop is CASSQVWAALAGRAGELFF. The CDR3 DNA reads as TGTGCCAGCAGCCAAGTTTGGGCAGCACTAGCGGGAAGGGCCGGGGAGCTGTTTTTT.

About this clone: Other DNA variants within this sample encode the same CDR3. This CDR3 reads CSGGQDYGYTF. The DNA of the CDR3 is TGCAGCGGAGGACAGGACTATGGCTACACCTTC. J is TRBJ1-2 and V is TRBV29-1; 7 positions match TRBD1. J was trimmed by 3 bases and V by 7 bases; bases with no gene match: 2. Per germline, CDR1 SQVTM and CDR2 ANQGSEA. The CDR3 spans 11 residues.

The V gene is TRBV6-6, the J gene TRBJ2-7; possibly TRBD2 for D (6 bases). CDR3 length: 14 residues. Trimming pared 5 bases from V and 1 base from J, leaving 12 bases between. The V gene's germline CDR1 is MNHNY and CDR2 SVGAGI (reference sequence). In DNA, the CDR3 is TGTGCCAGCAGTCAGGAGGGTTTGTCCTACGAGCAGTACTTC. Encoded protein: CASSQEGLSYEQYF.

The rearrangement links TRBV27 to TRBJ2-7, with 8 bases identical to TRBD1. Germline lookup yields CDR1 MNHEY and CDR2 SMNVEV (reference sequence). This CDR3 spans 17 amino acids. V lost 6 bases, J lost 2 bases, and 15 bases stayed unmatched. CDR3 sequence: CASSEMSTGGRTYEQYF. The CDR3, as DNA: TGTGCCAGCAGCGAGATGTCCACAGGGGGGAGGACCTACGAGCAGTACTTC.

This chain's CDR3 is CASSQVSGAATDTQYF. The CDR3 DNA sequence: TGTGCCAGCAGCCAAGTTAGCGGGGCCGCCACAGATACGCAGTATTTT. V is TRBV4-2 and J is TRBJ2-3; 8 bases map to TRBD2. Trimming at V came to 1 base and at J to 2 bases, leaving 5 bases not matched to a gene. This CDR3 is built from 16 residues. CDR1 and CDR2 from the germline V gene are LGHNA and YNFKEQ.

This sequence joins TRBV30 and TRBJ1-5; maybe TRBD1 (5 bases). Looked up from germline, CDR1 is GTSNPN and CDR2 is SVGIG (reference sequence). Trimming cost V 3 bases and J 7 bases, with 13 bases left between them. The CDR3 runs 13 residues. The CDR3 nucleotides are TGTGCCTGGAGCCTGGGCAGGGAACAGCCCCAGCATTTT. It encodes CAWSLGREQPQHF.

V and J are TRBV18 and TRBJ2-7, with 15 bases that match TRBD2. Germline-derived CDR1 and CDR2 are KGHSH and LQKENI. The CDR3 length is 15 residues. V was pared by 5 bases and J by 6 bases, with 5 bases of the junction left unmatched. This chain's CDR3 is CASSLGLAGGSEQYF. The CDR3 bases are TGTGCCAGCTCATTGGGACTAGCGGGAGGATCCGAGCAGTACTTC.

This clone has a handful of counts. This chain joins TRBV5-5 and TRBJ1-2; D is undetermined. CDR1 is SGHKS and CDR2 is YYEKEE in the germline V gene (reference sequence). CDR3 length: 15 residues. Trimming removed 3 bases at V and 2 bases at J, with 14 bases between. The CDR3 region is CASSSMGWPNYGYTF. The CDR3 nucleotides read TGTGCCAGCAGCTCGATGGGTTGGCCCAACTATGGCTACACCTTC.

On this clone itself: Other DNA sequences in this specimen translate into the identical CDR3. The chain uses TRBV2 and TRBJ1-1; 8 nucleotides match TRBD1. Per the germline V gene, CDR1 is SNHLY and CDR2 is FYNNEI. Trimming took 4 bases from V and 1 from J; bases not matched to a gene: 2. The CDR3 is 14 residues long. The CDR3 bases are TGTGCCAGCAGTGCGGACAGGGCGAACACTGAAGCTTTCTTT. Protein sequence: CASSADRANTEAFF.

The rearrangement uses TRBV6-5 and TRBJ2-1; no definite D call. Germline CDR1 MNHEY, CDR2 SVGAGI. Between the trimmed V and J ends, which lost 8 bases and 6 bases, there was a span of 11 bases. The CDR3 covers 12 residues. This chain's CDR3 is CASLAPGNEQFF. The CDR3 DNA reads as TGTGCCAGCCTGGCACCGGGCAATGAGCAGTTCTTC.

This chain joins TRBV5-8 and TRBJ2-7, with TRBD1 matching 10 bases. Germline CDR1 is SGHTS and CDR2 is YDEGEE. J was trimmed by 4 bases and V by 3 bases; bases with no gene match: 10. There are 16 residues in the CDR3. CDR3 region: CASSSGQGRINYEQYF. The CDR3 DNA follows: TGTGCCAGCAGCTCGGGACAGGGGCGAATCAATTACGAGCAGTACTTC.

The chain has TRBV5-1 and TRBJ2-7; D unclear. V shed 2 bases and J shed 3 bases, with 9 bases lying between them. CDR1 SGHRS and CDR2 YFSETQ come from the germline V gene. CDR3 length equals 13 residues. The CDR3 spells CASSFDWGYEQYF. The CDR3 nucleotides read TGCGCCAGCAGCTTCGATTGGGGCTACGAGCAGTACTTC. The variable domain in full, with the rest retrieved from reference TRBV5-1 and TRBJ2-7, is KAGVTQTPRYLIKTRGQQVTLSCSPISGHRSVSWYQQTPGQGLQFLFEYFSETQRNKGNFPGRFSGRQFSNSRSEMNVSTLELGDSALYLCASSFDWGYEQYFGPGTRLTVT.